Each of the 9 T cell receptor beta chains below was sequenced from the same sample in a study of molecular identifiers for immune sequencing clone quantification. MiXCR, run by TCRdb on the PCR reads, gives a single entry per CDR3 protein. The table lists 300,000 to 400,000 distinct CDR3 sequences, about 22% of them singletons. The sample was naive CD8+ T cells from blood, with Jurkat cell RNA spiked in. Subset denoted: FACS-sorted CD8+CD4-CCR7+CD45RA+ naive T cells. These receptors came from a human donor in good health. Some libraries in this study had Jurkat cell RNA spiked in.

In its sample, this clonotype was seen many times. The rearrangement joins TRBV27 to TRBJ2-3; D assignment may be TRBD1 or TRBD2 (6 bases each). The CDR3 is made up of 14 amino acids. V was trimmed by 2 bases and J by 5 bases, leaving 11 bases between them. CDR1 is MNHEY and CDR2 is SMNVEV in the germline V gene (reference sequence). CDR3 sequence: CASSLTSRGDTQYF. As DNA, the CDR3 is TGTGCCAGCAGTTTAACTAGCAGGGGAGATACGCAGTATTTT.

The V and J genes are TRBV19 and TRBJ2-2; D unresolved. Trimming removed 3 bases from V and 4 bases from J, with 12 bases in between. The CDR3 length is 15 residues. CDR1 LNHDA and CDR2 SQIVND come from the germline V gene (reference sequence). In DNA, the CDR3 is TGTGCCAGTAGTATGGCAGGACGGAGCACCGGGGAGCTGTTTTTT. Amino acid sequence: CASSMAGRSTGELFF. The full variable domain, in which reference TRBV19 and TRBJ2-2 provide the parts outside the CDR3, is DGGITQSPKYLFRKEGQNVTLSCEQNLNHDAMYWYRQDPGQGLRLIYYSQIVNDFQKGDIAEGYSVSREKKESFPLTVTSAQKNPTAFYLCASSMAGRSTGELFFGEGSRLTVL.

This clonotype was recorded many times. The V and J genes are TRBV24-1 and TRBJ2-2; possibly TRBD1 for D (6 bases). V lost 7 bases, J lost 5 bases, and 10 bases lay in between. This CDR3 spans 13 amino acids. Germline CDR1 is KGHDR and CDR2 is SFDVKD. The CDR3 region is CATRDSPTGELFF. CDR3 DNA sequence: TGTGCCACCAGGGACAGCCCTACCGGGGAGCTGTTTTTT.

The rearrangement joins TRBV7-9 to TRBJ1-4, with no clear D. The CDR3 covers 14 residues. Trimming pared 5 bases from V and 8 bases from J, leaving 15 bases between. Germline V gene lookup returns CDR1 SEHNR and CDR2 FQNEAQ (reference sequence). Here the CDR3 DNA reads TGTGCCAGCAGCCAGGACCTCATGCGGGAAAAACTGTTTTTT. As protein: CASSQDLMREKLFF. Supplemented by reference TRBV7-9 and TRBJ1-4, the full variable domain reads DTGVSQNPRHKITKRGQNVTFRCDPISEHNRLYWYRQTLGQGPEFLTYFQNEAQLEKSRLLSDRFSAERPKGSFSTLEIQRTEQGDSAMYLCASSQDLMREKLFFGSGTQLSVL.

Comments on this clonotype: The conserved final phenylalanine or tryptophan is absent from the CDR3, which likely points to a read error. The chain employs TRBV20-1 and TRBJ2-3; the match to TRBD1 covers 8 bases. J gave up 5 bases and V 6 bases, and 16 bases lay outside the gene matches. Germline V lookup: CDR1 DFQATT, CDR2 SNEGSKA (reference sequence). There are 16 residues in the CDR3. CDR3 nucleotide sequence: TGCAGTGCCAACTCCGACAGGGGCCTTGGGGTAGATACGCAGTATTTG. The encoded protein is CSANSDRGLGVDTQYL.

This clonotype was recorded a few times. CDR3 coding DNA: TGTGCCAGCAGCCAAGATTCGATGGAGACAGGGGGTTTCGAGAATGAGCAGTTCTTC. This gives the protein CASSQDSMETGGFENEQFF. This chain joins TRBV4-2 and TRBJ2-1; 9 nucleotides match TRBD1. The length of the CDR3 is 19 residues. CDR1 is LGHNA and CDR2 is YNFKEQ in the germline V gene. The V and J ends lost 0 bases and 7 bases, in that order; junction bases with no gene match: 16.

This rearrangement joins TRBV11-2 to TRBJ2-3, with D possibly TRBD1 on 6 matching bases. From germline, CDR1 is SGHAT and CDR2 FQNNGV. Between the trimmed V and J ends, which lost 1 base and 4 bases, there was a span of 12 bases. The CDR3 extends over 15 amino acids. The CDR3 DNA is TGTGCCAGCAGCTTAGGGCTGGGGGCCGCAGATACGCAGTATTTT. Protein sequence: CASSLGLGAADTQYF.

There are many counts of this clonotype. V and J are TRBV29-1 and TRBJ2-3, with 8 bases identical to TRBD1. This CDR3 comprises 14 residues. V was clipped by 8 bases and J by 3 bases; unmatched bases: 10. Germline V gives CDR1 SQVTM, CDR2 ANQGSEA. Here the CDR3 reads CSLRGTGGTDTQYF. CDR3 DNA: TGCAGCTTGCGCGGGACAGGAGGTACAGATACGCAGTATTTT.

This chain joins TRBV18 and TRBJ2-3; 12 nucleotides align to TRBD2. Trimming removed 4 bases from V and 3 bases from J; junction bases left unmatched: 5. Germline V gene data show CDR1 as KGHSH and CDR2 as LQKENI. The CDR3 contains 16 residues. CDR3 sequence: CASSLRLAGETDTQYF. The DNA for the CDR3 is TGTGCCAGCTCACTGCGACTAGCGGGGGAGACAGATACGCAGTATTTT.